The 23 T cell receptor beta chains reported below all come from one sample, sequenced in a study of blood T cell repertoires in COVID-19. The data were produced by immunoSEQ multiplex PCR, yet TCRdb's version contains in-frame clones alone and is incomplete. This sample has a few hundred thousand clones, with roughly 88% found just once. Specimen: peripheral blood. All receptors derive from a middle-aged man with active or convalescent COVID-19.

The chain links TRBV7-9 to TRBJ2-7, with TRBD2 matching 7 bases. The germline CDR1 and CDR2 sequences are SEHNR and FQNEAQ (reference sequence). J was trimmed by 2 bases and V by 4 bases; bases with no gene match: 11. This CDR3 spans 16 amino acids. CDR3 DNA sequence: TGTGCCAGCAGCTCATCAGCGGGGTGGCAGACCTACGAGCAGTACTTC. It specifies CASSSSAGWQTYEQYF.

This clone appeared a few times. This chain joins TRBV19 and TRBJ1-3; a weak D match, TRBD1 (5 bases). V was shortened by 5 bases and J by 0 bases, with 11 bases between the two germline ends. The CDR3 sequence is 15 residues long. Looked up from germline, CDR1 is LNHDA and CDR2 is SQIVND (reference sequence). The CDR3 bases are TGTGCCAGTAGTGTGAAGGGGAACTCTGGAAACACCATATATTTT. It yields the protein CASSVKGNSGNTIYF.

This chain joins TRBV13 and TRBJ2-3; 9 bases are a match to TRBD2. CDR3 length: 17 residues. Losses at the gene ends were 0 bases for V and 4 bases for J; bases not matched to a gene: 8. The germline V gene has CDR1 PRHDT and CDR2 FYEKMQ (reference sequence). The DNA for the CDR3 is TGTGCCAGCAGCTTAGGCCTGCGCGGGAGGGCGCCAGATACGCAGTATTTT. Amino acids: CASSLGLRGRAPDTQYF.

The V and J genes are TRBV10-3 and TRBJ2-3; the match to TRBD2 covers 8 bases. Germline CDR1 ENHRY, CDR2 SYGVKD. The CDR3 sequence is 14 residues long. V dropped 8 bases and J dropped 0; count of bases not matched to a gene: 4. The CDR3 DNA reads as TGTGCCATCCTTAGCGGGACTAGCACAGATACGCAGTATTTT. Protein: CAILSGTSTDTQYF.

V usage is TRBV7-9 and J usage is TRBJ1-2, with D possibly TRBD1 on 6 matching bases. Germline V gives CDR1 SEHNR, CDR2 FQNEAQ (reference sequence). The CDR3 is 13 amino acids. Trimming took 2 bases from V and 10 from J, leaving 14 bases between them. CDR3 residues: CASSLKEGQPYTF. The CDR3 nucleotides read TGTGCCAGCAGCTTAAAGGAAGGACAGCCCTACACCTTC.

In regard to this clone: A read error may account for a junction end that differs from germline. The chain joins TRBV7-8 to TRBJ2-5; 7 positions agree with TRBD2. The germline gives CDR1 SGHVS, CDR2 FQNEAQ. This CDR3 is built from 15 residues. The CDR3 loop reads CASSLASWGGETQYF. In DNA form, the CDR3 reads TGTGCCAGCAGCCTAGCTAGCTGGGGGGGAGAGACCCAGTACTTC.

The chain joins TRBV27 to TRBJ2-1; 14 bases line up with TRBD2. There are 16 residues in the CDR3. Germline trimming cut 2 bases from V and 9 bases from J; bases unmatched to any gene: 6. CDR1 MNHEY and CDR2 SMNVEV come from the germline V gene (reference sequence). This CDR3 is CASSLRLAGGPSEQFF. Here the CDR3 DNA reads TGTGCCAGCAGTTTACGACTAGCGGGGGGGCCCAGTGAGCAGTTCTTC.

The chain carries TRBV7-2 and TRBJ2-5, with a weak D call TRBD2 (6 bases). Trimming removed 0 bases from V and 2 bases from J, with 13 bases in between. Germline CDR1 and CDR2: SGHTA and FQGNSA. This CDR3 is built from 16 residues. CDR3 DNA: TGTGCCAGCAGCTTAGCATCCGGGAGTGGTCAAGAGACCCAGTACTTC. This encodes CASSLASGSGQETQYF.

J is TRBJ2-7 and V is TRBV12-3 or TRBV12-4, with no clear D. Trimming left V 6 bases short and J 5 bases short, with 14 bases between. The CDR3 covers 13 residues. Written as DNA, the CDR3 is TGTGCCAGCAGCCTCGGGTCCGGCGACGAGCAGTACGTC. Protein sequence: CASSLGSGDEQYV.

The rearrangement links TRBV5-1 to TRBJ2-5; 8 bases are a match to TRBD1. The CDR3 totals 16 residues. V shed 1 base and J 3 bases; nucleotides not matched to a gene: 8. Germline V gene data show CDR1 as SGHRS and CDR2 as YFSETQ. The CDR3 DNA follows: TGCGCCAGCAGCTTGATGACCGGGACAGGCAAAGAGACCCAGTACTTC. The encoded protein is CASSLMTGTGKETQYF. Together with reference TRBV5-1 and TRBJ2-5, the CDR3 gives the full variable domain: KAGVTQTPRYLIKTRGQQVTLSCSPISGHRSVSWYQQTPGQGLQFLFEYFSETQRNKGNFPGRFSGRQFSNSRSEMNVSTLELGDSALYLCASSLMTGTGKETQYFGPGTRLLVL.

This clone has a single count. The chain combines TRBV2 with TRBJ1-5; 10 positions match TRBD1. V shed 1 base and J 3 bases; nucleotides not matched to a gene: 6. The CDR3 loop spans 17 amino acids. CDR1 is SNHLY, CDR2 FYNNEI, per germline. The CDR3 sequence: CASSEGTGGEFNQPQHF. The CDR3 bases are TGTGCCAGCAGTGAAGGGACAGGGGGGGAATTCAATCAGCCCCAGCATTTT.

The chain recombines TRBV6-5 with TRBJ2-7, with 8 nucleotides matching TRBD1. Losses at the gene ends were 8 bases for V and 3 bases for J; bases not matched to a gene: 9. The CDR3 length is 14 residues. Germline V gene data show CDR1 as MNHEY and CDR2 as SVGAGI. Here the CDR3 reads CASRLGQEIYEQYV. CDR3 DNA sequence: TGTGCCAGCCGGCTGGGACAGGAGATCTACGAGCAGTACGTC.

This clone came up a few times. V and J are TRBV10-3 and TRBJ2-1; 7 bases are shared with TRBD2. The CDR3 is 13 amino acids. J gave up 15 bases and V 0 bases, and 8 bases lay outside the gene matches. Looked up from germline, CDR1 is ENHRY and CDR2 is SYGVKD. In DNA, the CDR3 is TGTGCCATCAGTGAGTCCTTGGCGGGAGTGTTGTTCTTC. As protein: CAISESLAGVLFF.

The chain has TRBV7-2 and TRBJ2-2; no reliable D call. Trimming took 1 base from V and 4 from J, leaving 10 bases between them. There are 15 residues in the CDR3. The V gene's germline CDR1 is SGHTA and CDR2 FQGNSA. DNA for the CDR3: TGTGCCAGCAGCTTAGGGCAGGTTATCACCGGGGAGCTGTTTTTT. It encodes CASSLGQVITGELFF.

The V call is TRBV9, the J call TRBJ2-1, with 7 positions matching TRBD2. V shed 0 bases, J shed 0 bases, and the junction held 3 bases outside the gene matches. From germline, CDR1 is SGDLS and CDR2 YYNGEE. This CDR3 comprises 16 residues. The CDR3 DNA follows: TGTGCCAGCAGCGTAGGGGGGAGGGGCTCCTACAATGAGCAGTTCTTC. This codes for CASSVGGRGSYNEQFF.

The V gene is TRBV7-9, the J gene TRBJ1-3, with D uncertain. V lost 1 base and J lost 0, with 4 bases in between. Germline CDR1 and CDR2: SEHNR and FQNEAQ (reference sequence). The CDR3 covers 14 residues. The chain's CDR3 is CASSLDGSGNTIYF. The CDR3 coding sequence is TGTGCCAGCAGCTTAGACGGCTCTGGAAACACCATATATTTT.

Concerning this clone: A read error may account for a junction end that differs from germline. The chain recombines TRBV5-1 with TRBJ1-2; TRBD1 matches at 7 bases. The CDR3 consists of 11 residues. Germline assignment: CDR1 SGHRS and CDR2 YFSETQ. The CDR3 here is CASSQETGLAF. The CDR3 nucleotides read TGCGCCAGCAGCCAAGAGACAGGGTTGGCCTTC.

V gene TRBV25-1 combines with J gene TRBJ1-2, with 9 bases lining up with TRBD1. Germline loops: CDR1 MGHDK, CDR2 SYGVNS. Germline trimming cut 7 bases from V and 8 bases from J; bases unmatched to any gene: 5. This CDR3 spans 12 amino acids. Written as DNA, the CDR3 is TGTGCCAGCAAACAGGGGGCGCAGGGCTACACCTTC. As protein: CASKQGAQGYTF.

There are a few counts of this clone. This rearrangement joins TRBV10-2 to TRBJ1-5; 8 bases agree with TRBD1. This CDR3 contains 14 residues. J gave up 8 bases and V 6 bases, and 9 bases lay outside the gene matches. CDR1 is WSHSY, CDR2 SAAADI, per germline. Here the CDR3 reads CASSLRTGKEPQHF. Here the CDR3 DNA reads TGCGCCAGCAGCCTGCGGACAGGGAAGGAGCCCCAGCATTTT.

V gene TRBV10-1 combines with J gene TRBJ2-7, with 9 bases lining up with TRBD2. The J segment lost 0 bases and the V segment lost 7 bases, leaving 16 bases of the junction unmatched. The CDR3 length is 18 residues. The germline V gene has CDR1 WNHNN and CDR2 SYGVQD (reference sequence). CDR3 amino acids: CASMQTSGYYRSSYEQYF. CDR3 sequence (DNA): TGCGCCAGCATGCAGACTAGCGGTTACTACAGGAGCTCCTACGAGCAGTACTTC.

The CDR3 protein is CASSLERANTEAFF. The CDR3 coding sequence is TGCGCCAGCAGCTTGGAGAGGGCGAACACTGAAGCTTTCTTT. J is TRBJ1-1 and V is TRBV5-1; D unresolved. Germline V lookup: CDR1 SGHRS, CDR2 YFSETQ. V lost 0 bases to trimming and J lost 1 base, with 7 bases between them. The CDR3 sequence is 14 residues long.

The rearrangement uses TRBV6-5 and TRBJ2-7; TRBD1 aligns across 7 bases. Germline V gives CDR1 MNHEY, CDR2 SVGAGI. V shed 5 bases, J shed 5 bases, and the junction held 3 bases outside the gene matches. The CDR3 spans 12 residues. CDR3: CASSPQGNEQYF. CDR3 bases: TGTGCCAGCAGTCCACAGGGGAACGAGCAGTACTTC.

This clone was seen only once. The chain links TRBV5-1 to TRBJ2-3; D may be TRBD2 (6 bases). The germline gives CDR1 SGHRS, CDR2 YFSETQ. Deletions cut 0 bases from V and 0 bases from J, with 8 bases between. This CDR3 is built from 15 residues. This CDR3 is CASSLGSGSTDTQYF. In DNA form, the CDR3 reads TGCGCCAGCAGCTTGGGCAGCGGGAGCACAGATACGCAGTATTTT.